These T cell receptor beta chains were read from a single sample in a study of cytomegalovirus exposure and HLA in healthy donors. Method: immunoSEQ multiplex PCR; TCRdb's copy keeps in-frame clones and lacks some. This sample has some 150,000 clones, with 72% found just once. The sample comprised PBMCs. These receptors all stem from a man aged 40-49 years in good health and CMV-seronegative. CDR3s include the opening cysteine and the closing phenylalanine or tryptophan. The D gene is left open where the match is weak. The size entry is marked missing in some rows and otherwise reads once, few, many or a size class.

j_gene: TRBJ1-1; d_gene: NA; abundance: NA; v_gene: TRBV5-1; len: 13; CDR3nt: TGCGCCAGCAGGCAGGGCTCCTACACTGAAGCTTTCTTT; CDR3aa: CASRQGSYTEAFF
j_gene: TRBJ1-1; d_gene: NA; abundance: few; v_gene: TRBV7-9; len: 15; CDR3nt: TGTGCCAGCAGCTCGTCGCTAGACAGAAACACTGAAGCTTTCTTT; CDR3aa: CASSSSLDRNTEAFF
j_gene: TRBJ1-3; d_gene: NA; abundance: NA; v_gene: TRBV27; len: 14; CDR3nt: TGTGCCAGCAGTTTATCGGGGCAGGGAAACACCATATATTTT; CDR3aa: CASSLSGQGNTIYF
j_gene: TRBJ1-1; d_gene: NA; abundance: NA; v_gene: TRBV19; len: 12; CDR3nt: TGTGCCAGTAGTCCAAGCTGGGGCGAAGCTTTCTTT; CDR3aa: CASSPSWGEAFF
j_gene: TRBJ1-5; d_gene: NA; abundance: NA; v_gene: TRBV19; len: 13; CDR3nt: TGTGCCAGTAGTTCCAGGGACAATCAGCCCCAGAATTTT; CDR3aa: CASSSRDNQPQNF
j_gene: TRBJ1-5; d_gene: NA; abundance: NA; v_gene: TRBV19; len: 13; CDR3nt: TGTGCCAGTAGTTGGCAGGAAAATCAGCCCCAGCATTTT; CDR3aa: CASSWQENQPQHF
j_gene: TRBJ1-4; d_gene: NA; abundance: NA; v_gene: TRBV29-1; len: 14; CDR3nt: TGCAGCGTCCAACAAAAATCAGGGGATGAAAAACTGTTTTTT; CDR3aa: CSVQQKSGDEKLFF
j_gene: TRBJ2-4; d_gene: NA; abundance: NA; v_gene: TRBV18; len: 15; CDR3nt: TGTGCCAGCTCACTTGGTCAGGGAACGGTGGACATTCAGTACTTC; CDR3aa: CASSLGQGTVDIQYF
j_gene: TRBJ1-2; d_gene: TRBD1; abundance: once; v_gene: TRBV29-1; len: 15; CDR3nt: TGCAGCGTTCCAACCCCGGGACAGGGCTTCTATGGCTACACCTTC; CDR3aa: CSVPTPGQGFYGYTF
j_gene: TRBJ1-2; d_gene: TRBD1; abundance: NA; v_gene: TRBV7-2; len: 17; CDR3nt: TGTGCCAGCAGCTTAGCGACCCCGGGACAGGCATACTATGGCTACACCTTC; CDR3aa: CASSLATPGQAYYGYTF
j_gene: TRBJ2-7; d_gene: TRBD1; abundance: NA; v_gene: TRBV5-4; len: 14; CDR3nt: TGTGCCAGCAGCTTGGTGACAGGGGGCCACGAGCAGTACTTC; CDR3aa: CASSLVTGGHEQYF
j_gene: TRBJ2-4; d_gene: NA; abundance: NA; v_gene: TRBV27; len: 13; CDR3nt: TGTGCCAGCAGTTTTTCAGGGGGGCACATTCAGTACTTC; CDR3aa: CASSFSGGHIQYF
j_gene: TRBJ2-3; d_gene: NA; abundance: few; v_gene: TRBV19; len: 17; CDR3nt: TGTGCCAGTAGGGGGCATCCGAGAATTTCAAGCACAGATACGCAGTATTTT; CDR3aa: CASRGHPRISSTDTQYF
j_gene: TRBJ2-7; d_gene: NA; abundance: once; v_gene: TRBV7-9; len: 15; CDR3nt: TGTGCCAGCAGCTCGCGGGGGGACAGGGTTAACGAGCAGTACTTC; CDR3aa: CASSSRGDRVNEQYF
j_gene: TRBJ2-2; d_gene: NA; abundance: NA; v_gene: TRBV5-4; len: 13; CDR3nt: TGTGCCAGCAGCCCGGGGGGCGGCGGGGAGCTGTTTTTT; CDR3aa: CASSPGGGGELFF
j_gene: TRBJ2-5; d_gene: NA; abundance: NA; v_gene: TRBV5-1; len: 15; CDR3nt: TGCGCCAGCAGCACGGACAGCTTGGGGGGGGAGACCCAGTACTTC; CDR3aa: CASSTDSLGGETQYF
j_gene: TRBJ2-2; d_gene: TRBD1; abundance: few; v_gene: TRBV30; len: 15; CDR3nt: TGTGCCTGGAGGGCAGGGACAGGGGACACCGGGGAGCTGTTTTTT; CDR3aa: CAWRAGTGDTGELFF
j_gene: TRBJ2-7; d_gene: TRBD1; abundance: few; v_gene: TRBV19; len: 15; CDR3nt: TGTGCCAGTACCAGGGGACAGGGGGCATCCTACGAGCAGTACTTC; CDR3aa: CASTRGQGASYEQYF
j_gene: TRBJ2-1; d_gene: TRBD2; abundance: NA; v_gene: TRBV10-3; len: 14; CDR3nt: TGTGCCATCAGTGGCGCGGGGGGGCCCAATGAGCAGTTCTTC; CDR3aa: CAISGAGGPNEQFF
j_gene: TRBJ1-1; d_gene: NA; abundance: NA; v_gene: TRBV4-1; len: 15; CDR3nt: TGCGCCAGCAGCTCTCAAAGGGAGTTGAACACTGAAGCTTTCTTT; CDR3aa: CASSSQRELNTEAFF
j_gene: TRBJ1-6; d_gene: NA; abundance: NA; v_gene: TRBV5-1; len: 15; CDR3nt: TGCGCCAGCAGATCAACAGGGAATGGCAATTCACCCCTCCACTTT; CDR3aa: CASRSTGNGNSPLHF
j_gene: TRBJ2-7; d_gene: TRBD1; abundance: NA; v_gene: TRBV6-1; len: 14; CDR3nt: TGTGCCAGCAGTGGAGGAAGGGGGCTATACGAGCAGTACTTC; CDR3aa: CASSGGRGLYEQYF
j_gene: TRBJ1-5; d_gene: TRBD1; abundance: NA; v_gene: TRBV2; len: 14; CDR3nt: TGTGCCAGCAGGGAGACAGGGGATTATCAGCCCCAGCATTTT; CDR3aa: CASRETGDYQPQHF
j_gene: TRBJ2-7; d_gene: TRBD1; abundance: NA; v_gene: TRBV4-3; len: 15; CDR3nt: TGCGCCAGCAGCCAAGCACGGGACAGGGGCGAGGAGCAGTACTTC; CDR3aa: CASSQARDRGEEQYF
j_gene: TRBJ1-1; d_gene: TRBD1; abundance: NA; v_gene: TRBV10-2; len: 14; CDR3nt: TGCGCCAGCAGACCGGGACAGGGGAGGACTGAAGCTTTCTTT; CDR3aa: CASRPGQGRTEAFF
j_gene: TRBJ2-1; d_gene: NA; abundance: NA; v_gene: TRBV10-1; len: 16; CDR3nt: TGCGCCAGCAGTGAAATATCGAGTATCCCGTTTTCGGAGCAGTTCTTC; CDR3aa: CASSEISSIPFSEQFF
j_gene: TRBJ2-1; d_gene: NA; abundance: NA; v_gene: TRBV5-1; len: 15; CDR3nt: TGCGCCAGCAGCTATAGGGACACAAACTACAATGAGCAGTTCTTC; CDR3aa: CASSYRDTNYNEQFF
j_gene: TRBJ2-5; d_gene: TRBD2; abundance: NA; v_gene: TRBV28; len: 14; CDR3nt: TGTGCCAGCAGTTTTGGGACTAGTCAAGAGACCCAGTACTTC; CDR3aa: CASSFGTSQETQYF
j_gene: TRBJ1-2; d_gene: NA; abundance: few; v_gene: TRBV20-1; len: 11; CDR3nt: TGCAGTGCTACACGGCGGAGTGGCTACACCTTC; CDR3aa: CSATRRSGYTF
j_gene: TRBJ2-5; d_gene: NA; abundance: NA; v_gene: TRBV15; len: 12; CDR3nt: TGTGCCTCCGGGCGGGGCCAAGAGACCCAGTACTTC; CDR3aa: CASGRGQETQYF
j_gene: TRBJ1-1; d_gene: NA; abundance: once; v_gene: TRBV5-6; len: 12; CDR3nt: TGTGCCAGCAGCTTGGGAGACACTGAAGCTTTCTTT; CDR3aa: CASSLGDTEAFF
j_gene: TRBJ1-2; d_gene: TRBD1; abundance: once; v_gene: TRBV2; len: 15; CDR3nt: TGTGCCAGCAGTGAAGGGTCAGGGGGATACTATGGCTACACCTTC; CDR3aa: CASSEGSGGYYGYTF
j_gene: TRBJ2-5; d_gene: TRBD2; abundance: few; v_gene: TRBV30; len: 17; CDR3nt: TGTGCCTGGAGTCCGGCTAGCGGGAGGCCCCTCCAAGAGACCCAGTACTTC; CDR3aa: CAWSPASGRPLQETQYF
j_gene: TRBJ2-1; d_gene: NA; abundance: NA; v_gene: TRBV7-9; len: 14; CDR3nt: TGTGCCAGCAGCAGCCTGTGGTTTGGTAATGAGCAGTTCTTC; CDR3aa: CASSSLWFGNEQFF
j_gene: TRBJ1-4; d_gene: TRBD1; abundance: once; v_gene: TRBV27; len: 13; CDR3nt: TGTGCCAGCTCCGGGACAGGCGGTGAAAAACTGTTTTTT; CDR3aa: CASSGTGGEKLFF
j_gene: TRBJ2-1; d_gene: NA; abundance: NA; v_gene: TRBV15; len: 12; CDR3nt: TGTGCCACCTCTTTGACCGGGACAGAGCAGTTCTTC; CDR3aa: CATSLTGTEQFF
j_gene: TRBJ2-1; d_gene: TRBD2; abundance: NA; v_gene: TRBV10-1; len: 15; CDR3nt: TGCGCCAGCAGTGAGTCTAAGCGGGAGATCAATGAGCAGTTCTTC; CDR3aa: CASSESKREINEQFF
j_gene: TRBJ1-5; d_gene: NA; abundance: NA; v_gene: TRBV4-2; len: 15; CDR3nt: TGTGCCAGCAGCCAACTACAGGAGATGTATCAGCCCCAGCATTTT; CDR3aa: CASSQLQEMYQPQHF
j_gene: TRBJ2-6; d_gene: TRBD1; abundance: NA; v_gene: TRBV2; len: 16; CDR3nt: TGTGCCAGCAGACGACAGGGACAAGTTGGGGCCAACGTCCTGACTTTC; CDR3aa: CASRRQGQVGANVLTF
j_gene: TRBJ2-7; d_gene: TRBD1; abundance: once; v_gene: TRBV5-8; len: 14; CDR3nt: TGTGCCAGCAGCTTTCCCGGGACAGGGGACGAGCAGTACTTC; CDR3aa: CASSFPGTGDEQYF
j_gene: TRBJ2-1; d_gene: TRBD2; abundance: NA; v_gene: TRBV4-3; len: 16; CDR3nt: TGCGCCAGCAGCCAGTCTCTAGCGGGAGCCTACAATGAGCAGTTCTTC; CDR3aa: CASSQSLAGAYNEQFF
j_gene: TRBJ1-4; d_gene: NA; abundance: once; v_gene: TRBV5-1; len: 15; CDR3nt: TGCGCCAGCAGCTTTACACAGGGTGAGGGTGAAAAACTGTTTTTT; CDR3aa: CASSFTQGEGEKLFF
j_gene: TRBJ2-3; d_gene: TRBD2; abundance: NA; v_gene: TRBV9; len: 14; CDR3nt: TGTGCCAGCGCACGCGGGAGGGCGTCAGATACGCAGTATTTT; CDR3aa: CASARGRASDTQYF
j_gene: TRBJ2-7; d_gene: NA; abundance: NA; v_gene: TRBV12-5; len: 14; CDR3nt: TGTGCTAGTGGTTTTGGCAGGGAAATCTACGAGCAGTACTTC; CDR3aa: CASGFGREIYEQYF
j_gene: TRBJ1-4; d_gene: NA; abundance: NA; v_gene: TRBV30; len: 14; CDR3nt: TGTGCCTGCTCATGGGACGGGACAAATGAAAAACTGTTTTTT; CDR3aa: CACSWDGTNEKLFF
j_gene: TRBJ2-7; d_gene: TRBD2; abundance: NA; v_gene: TRBV27; len: 17; CDR3nt: TGTGCCAGCAGTTTATACGCAACTAGCGGGAGTTCCTACGAGCAGTACTTC; CDR3aa: CASSLYATSGSSYEQYF
j_gene: TRBJ1-4; d_gene: TRBD1; abundance: NA; v_gene: TRBV5-7; len: 18; CDR3nt: TGTGCCAGCAGTTCTTCAACCGGGACAGGGTCGACTAATGAAAAACTGTTTTTT; CDR3aa: CASSSSTGTGSTNEKLFF
j_gene: TRBJ2-7; d_gene: NA; abundance: NA; v_gene: TRBV19; len: 13; CDR3nt: TGTGCCAGTAGTATGCCCAGCTCCTACGAGCAGTACTTC; CDR3aa: CASSMPSSYEQYF
j_gene: TRBJ2-2; d_gene: NA; abundance: once; v_gene: TRBV4-2; len: 16; CDR3nt: TGTGCCAGCAGCCAAGAATGGCAAGTCAACACCGGGGAGCTGTTTTTT; CDR3aa: CASSQEWQVNTGELFF
j_gene: TRBJ2-7; d_gene: NA; abundance: NA; v_gene: TRBV27; len: 17; CDR3nt: TGTGCCAGCAGTCGGACCCGGCGCAGGGGGGCCTCCTACGAGCAGTACTTC; CDR3aa: CASSRTRRRGASYEQYF
j_gene: TRBJ1-4; d_gene: TRBD1; abundance: NA; v_gene: TRBV5-1; len: 14; CDR3nt: TGCGCCAGCAGCTTTCAGGGGGTCAATGAAAAACTGTTTTTT; CDR3aa: CASSFQGVNEKLFF
j_gene: TRBJ1-6; d_gene: NA; abundance: NA; v_gene: TRBV14; len: 16; CDR3nt: TGTGCCAGCGCTCCCAGGATAAGCTCCTATAATTCACCCCTCCACTTT; CDR3aa: CASAPRISSYNSPLHF
j_gene: TRBJ2-2; d_gene: TRBD1; abundance: NA; v_gene: TRBV18; len: 17; CDR3nt: TGTGCCAGCTCACTATCGTCCCCGGGACAGGGGGCCGGGGAGCTGTTTTTT; CDR3aa: CASSLSSPGQGAGELFF
j_gene: TRBJ2-5; d_gene: NA; abundance: NA; v_gene: TRBV4-3; len: 14; CDR3nt: TGCGCCAGCAGCCAAGATACAACAGCGGATACCCAGTACTTC; CDR3aa: CASSQDTTADTQYF